This T cell receptor beta chain was obtained from a study of beta chain features in type 1 diabetes (dated by TCRdb to about 2018). Turning to the overall study: Mean age, gender distribution, total cell number and subset yield did not differ between patients and healthy donors. Across all samples, about 110 million sorted cells were examined, and cell number per subset correlated strongly with RNA yield. The study compared TCRB repertoires of sorted circulating CD4+ T cell subsets between recently diagnosed type 1 diabetes patients and matched healthy donors. Whereas all 30 or so donors provided naive and central memory subsets, regulatory and stem cell-like memory subsets were isolated from just 8 patients and about 8 healthy donors. Broader findings and caveats from the paper: At VDJ recombination sites, patients with type 1 diabetes made fewer insertions and deleted more nucleotides, a pattern implying thymic rearrangement abnormalities. Because cDNA rather than genomic DNA was sequenced, highly expressing activated cells could have been over-represented, although no difference in activation and CD3 levels was found between groups. Only small numbers of individuals were included in the HLA sub-analyses, which left unresolved whether HLA type had any influence on TCRB rearrangement. Naive, central memory and regulatory TCRB repertoires appeared more similar among patients than among healthy donors. Type 1 diabetes patients showed a moderate but significant shortening of TCRB CDR3 length in all four CD4+ subsets. Shorter templates might have been favored by PCR, but patient and control samples were amplified and corrected together, so both groups would have been affected equally by any skew.

The entire isolated RNA was reverse transcribed using the High Capacity cDNA Reverse Transcription Kit, and thus expressed TCRB transcripts were sequenced. Naive, central memory and regulatory T cell samples underwent deep immunoSEQ sequencing, averaging around 4 million total reads per sample. Sorted cells were lysed in RLT buffer, and RNA was extracted using DNase-treated RNeasy Micro or Mini kits according to cell number. To prevent cross-contamination, every cell subset was processed on its own, while patient and healthy donor samples were processed together. Using the immunoSEQ multiplex PCR, TCRB sequences were amplified from cDNA into 87-bp fragments spanning the CDR3 region. The amplicons were sequenced using the Illumina HiSeq platform. The original methods were these. Synthetic template baselines were used to correct PCR bias computationally, reads within Hamming distance 2 were collapsed, and singletons that could not be merged were discarded. Reads were aligned against IMGT to assign V, D and J genes, CDR3 length and insertions or deletions at six rearrangement sites. Within each subset, clonotype counts were normalized to the number of sorted cells before true diversity and Gini coefficients were calculated with the tcR R package. The overlap coefficient, calculated on TCRB nucleotide sequences, was used to quantify repertoire sharing. As a proxy for the pre-selection repertoire, out-of-frame TCRB sequences from naive cells were analyzed. Entries here come from immuneACCESS through TCRdb and include only in-frame sequences with V and J called. Some clones fail to appear in such tables; in the studies checked, an unresolved V gene covers under half of the shortfall, and the cause of the remainder is unknown. The DNA was the basis for D and trimming; V, J and clone size are from that table. Here the sample has hundreds of thousands of clones; over 9.5% occur a single time. The ten top clones hold more than 0.015% of the sample.

V is cut back by 2 bases and J by 10 bases, with 7 bases in the junction unmatched. In the germline V gene, CDR1 corresponds to MDHEN and CDR2 to SYDVKM. Inclusive of the bounding cysteine and phenylalanine, the CDR3 is 14 residues long. Kept here is only the CDR3 DNA, which spans 42 bases and is read in frame from base 1. Each donor gave one peripheral blood draw, approximately 100 mL on average, collected into heparinised tubes. Using a panel that included CD45RO, CCR7, CD25, CD127, CD95 and CD27, naive, central memory, regulatory and stem cell-like memory CD4+ T cells were sorted on a BD FACSAria II. All sorted populations exceeded 95% purity. PBMCs were isolated right away by Lymphoprep density gradient centrifugation and were stained directly, without culture. Samples were stained and sorted in pairs, with one healthy donor and one patient per experiment, so that batch effects were minimized.

Of note for this clone: The antigen it recognizes is unknown. No much larger clone exists at a distance of one base, and base qualities are not known.

This TCR came from a man aged 18 to 29 in good health. The specimen was naive CD4+ T cells from blood. In light of the paper, this sample's cell subset or site label describes: true naive CD4+ T cells. The chain is encoded by TRBV28 joined to TRBJ1-1; TRBD1 agrees with 10 junctional bases. CDR3 loop: CASSLGDRGLRAFF. The DNA reads TGTGCCAGCAGTTTAGGCGACAGGGGGCTCAGAGCTTTCTTT.